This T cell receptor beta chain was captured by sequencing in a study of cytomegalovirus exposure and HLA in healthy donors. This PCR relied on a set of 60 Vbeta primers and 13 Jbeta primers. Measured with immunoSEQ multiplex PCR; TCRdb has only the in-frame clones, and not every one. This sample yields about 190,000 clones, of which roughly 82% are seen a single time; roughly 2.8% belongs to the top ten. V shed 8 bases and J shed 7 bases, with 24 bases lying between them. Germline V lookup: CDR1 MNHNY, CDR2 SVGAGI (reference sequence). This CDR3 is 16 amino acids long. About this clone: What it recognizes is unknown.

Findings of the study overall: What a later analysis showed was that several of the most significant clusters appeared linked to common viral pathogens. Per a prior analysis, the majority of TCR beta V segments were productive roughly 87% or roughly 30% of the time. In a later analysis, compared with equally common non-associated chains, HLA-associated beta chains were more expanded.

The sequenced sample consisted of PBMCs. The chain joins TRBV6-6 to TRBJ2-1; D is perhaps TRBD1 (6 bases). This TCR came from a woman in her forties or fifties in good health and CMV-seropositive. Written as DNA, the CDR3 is TGTGCCAGCGGCCTCCATGGGCAGGGGTTTGGTAATGAGCAGTTCTTC. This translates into CASGLHGQGFGNEQFF.